A single TCR beta chain is shown here with its context. What it binds is not known. TCRdb processed the reads anew with MiXCR; each CDR3 protein has one entry. The table has about 530,000 distinct CDR3 sequences, around 27% seen once. The length of the CDR3 is 14 residues. Trimming removed 6 bases at V and 6 bases at J, with 17 bases between. From germline, CDR1 is MNHEY and CDR2 SVGAGI. The data were taken from a study of T cell repertoires in cytomegalovirus infection. Study conclusions and caveats: Dominant in the ex vivo response were TCR beta clonotypes restricted by HLA-C and specific for CMV.

Specimen: PBMCs. The clonotype was recovered from a human donor in good health (CMV status not recorded). Some clones in this sample may be carry-over from other donors' samples. This chain connects TRBV6-5 to TRBJ1-2; maybe TRBD1 (5 bases). The CDR3 bases are TGTGCCAGCAGCCGAGGAGGGACTAGGGATGGCTACACCTTC. Translating gives CASSRGGTRDGYTF.